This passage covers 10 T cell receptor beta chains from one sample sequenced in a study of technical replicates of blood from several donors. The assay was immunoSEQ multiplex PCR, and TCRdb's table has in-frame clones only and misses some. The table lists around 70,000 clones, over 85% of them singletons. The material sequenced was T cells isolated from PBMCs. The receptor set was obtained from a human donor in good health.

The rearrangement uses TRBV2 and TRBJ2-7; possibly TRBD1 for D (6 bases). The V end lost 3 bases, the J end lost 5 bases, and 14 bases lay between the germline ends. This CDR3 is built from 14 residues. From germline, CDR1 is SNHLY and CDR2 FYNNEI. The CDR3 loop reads CASSDGQFLHEQYF. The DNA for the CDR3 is TGTGCCAGCAGTGATGGACAGTTTTTACACGAGCAGTACTTC.

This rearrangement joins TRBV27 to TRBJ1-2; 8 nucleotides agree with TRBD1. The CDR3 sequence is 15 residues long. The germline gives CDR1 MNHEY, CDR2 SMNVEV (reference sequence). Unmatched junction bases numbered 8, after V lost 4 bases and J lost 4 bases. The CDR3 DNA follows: TGTGCCAGCAGTTGGGCCGGGACAGGCGGCTATGGCTACACCTTC. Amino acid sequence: CASSWAGTGGYGYTF.

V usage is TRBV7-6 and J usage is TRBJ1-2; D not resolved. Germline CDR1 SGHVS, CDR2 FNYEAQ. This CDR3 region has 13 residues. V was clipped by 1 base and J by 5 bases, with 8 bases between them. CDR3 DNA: TGTGCCAGCAGCTTAGGAGGGCTTTATGGCTACACCTTC. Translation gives CASSLGGLYGYTF.

The CDR3 region has the DNA TGTGCCAGCAGTTACGCTGACAGGGGGAGAAACACCATATATTTT. This sequence encodes CASSYADRGRNTIYF. The rearrangement uses TRBV6-5 and TRBJ1-3, with 9 bases identical to TRBD1. V shed 2 bases, J shed 5 bases, and the junction held 4 bases outside the gene matches. The CDR3 has 15 amino acids. Germline values: CDR1 MNHEY, CDR2 SVGAGI.

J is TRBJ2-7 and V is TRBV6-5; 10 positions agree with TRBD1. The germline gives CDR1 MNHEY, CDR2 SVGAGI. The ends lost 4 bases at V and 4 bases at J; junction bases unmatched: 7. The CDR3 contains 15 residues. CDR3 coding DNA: TGTGCCAGCAGTTCCGACCGGGACAGGGGTTACGAGCAGTACTTC. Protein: CASSSDRDRGYEQYF.

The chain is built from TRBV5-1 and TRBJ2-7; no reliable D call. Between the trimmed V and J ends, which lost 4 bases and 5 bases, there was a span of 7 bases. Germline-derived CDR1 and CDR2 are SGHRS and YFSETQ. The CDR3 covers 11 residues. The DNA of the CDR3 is TGCGCCAGCAGCGAGGAGAACGAGCAGTACTTC. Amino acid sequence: CASSEENEQYF. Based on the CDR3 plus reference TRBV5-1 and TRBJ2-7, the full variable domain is KAGVTQTPRYLIKTRGQQVTLSCSPISGHRSVSWYQQTPGQGLQFLFEYFSETQRNKGNFPGRFSGRQFSNSRSEMNVSTLELGDSALYLCASSEENEQYFGPGTRLTVT.

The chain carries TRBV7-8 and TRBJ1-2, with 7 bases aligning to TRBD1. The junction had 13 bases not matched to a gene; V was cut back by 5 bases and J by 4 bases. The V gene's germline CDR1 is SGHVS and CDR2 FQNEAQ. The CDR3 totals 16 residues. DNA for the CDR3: TGTGCCAGCAGCCTCCATCAGGACAGGCCGGCCTATGGCTACACCTTC. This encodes CASSLHQDRPAYGYTF.

CDR3 in amino acids: CASSTLLGLAGGNRGNNEQFF. The CDR3 bases are TGTGCCAGTAGTACACTTTTAGGGTTAGCGGGAGGAAATAGGGGGAACAATGAGCAGTTCTTC. The V and J genes are TRBV19 and TRBJ2-1; the match to TRBD2 covers 10 bases. The J segment lost 5 bases and the V segment lost 4 bases, leaving 23 bases of the junction unmatched. The length of the CDR3 is 21 residues. CDR1 and CDR2 from the germline V gene are LNHDA and SQIVND (reference sequence).

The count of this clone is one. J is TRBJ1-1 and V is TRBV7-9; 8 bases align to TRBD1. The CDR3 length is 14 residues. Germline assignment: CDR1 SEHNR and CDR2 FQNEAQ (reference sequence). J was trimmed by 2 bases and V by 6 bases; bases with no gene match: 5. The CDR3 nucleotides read TGTGCCAGCAGGTCCGGGACAGGTAACACTGAAGCTTTCTTT. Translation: CASRSGTGNTEAFF. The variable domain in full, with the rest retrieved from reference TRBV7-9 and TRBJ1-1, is DTGVSQNPRHKITKRGQNVTFRCDPISEHNRLYWYRQTLGQGPEFLTYFQNEAQLEKSRLLSDRFSAERPKGSFSTLEIQRTEQGDSAMYLCASRSGTGNTEAFFGQGTRLTVV.

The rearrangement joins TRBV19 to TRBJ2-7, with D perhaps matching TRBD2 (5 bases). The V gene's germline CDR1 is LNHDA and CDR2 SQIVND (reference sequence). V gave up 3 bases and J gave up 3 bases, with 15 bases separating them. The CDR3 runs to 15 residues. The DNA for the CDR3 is TGTGCCAGTAGTATGGTAGAGGGTCTCAGCTACGAGCAGTACTTC. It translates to CASSMVEGLSYEQYF.